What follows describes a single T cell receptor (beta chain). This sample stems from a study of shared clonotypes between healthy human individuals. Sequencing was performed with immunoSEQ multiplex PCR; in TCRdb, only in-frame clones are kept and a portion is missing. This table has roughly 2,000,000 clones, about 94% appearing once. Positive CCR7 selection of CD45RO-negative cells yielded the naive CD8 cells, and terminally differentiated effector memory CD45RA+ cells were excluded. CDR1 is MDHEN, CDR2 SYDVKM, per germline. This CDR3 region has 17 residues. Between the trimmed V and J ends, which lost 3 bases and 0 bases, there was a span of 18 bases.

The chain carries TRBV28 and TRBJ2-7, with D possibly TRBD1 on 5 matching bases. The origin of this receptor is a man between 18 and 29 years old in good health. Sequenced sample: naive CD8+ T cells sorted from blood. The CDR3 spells CASSLGAFRQSSYEQYF. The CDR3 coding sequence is TGTGCCAGCAGTTTGGGTGCGTTTAGACAGTCCTCCTACGAGCAGTACTTC.